The entry below gives a single T cell receptor beta chain sequence along with its context. Its antigen is as yet unknown. The data derive from a study of shared clonotypes between healthy human individuals. Findings and caveats of the study: Rarefaction gave evidence that sorted-subset sequencing remained incomplete despite large depth. Collection of samples was limited to blood; tissue repertoires likely differ.

V was clipped by 0 bases and J by 3 bases, with 11 bases between them. The CDR3 spans 15 residues. The V gene's germline CDR1 is LGHNA and CDR2 YSLEER. Data came from immunoSEQ multiplex PCR; TCRdb stores just in-frame clones and leaves some out. The sample lists 1,500,000 or so clones, roughly 96% occurring once. The chain is built from TRBV4-3 and TRBJ1-2; unclear D gene. This sequence originates from a man aged 30 to 45 in good health. The sequencing input was naive CD4+ T cells sorted from blood. As for subset: CD45RA+ positively selected. CDR3 DNA sequence: TGCGCCAGCAGCCAAGATTACCACGGATACTATGGCTACACCTTC. Protein sequence: CASSQDYHGYYGYTF.